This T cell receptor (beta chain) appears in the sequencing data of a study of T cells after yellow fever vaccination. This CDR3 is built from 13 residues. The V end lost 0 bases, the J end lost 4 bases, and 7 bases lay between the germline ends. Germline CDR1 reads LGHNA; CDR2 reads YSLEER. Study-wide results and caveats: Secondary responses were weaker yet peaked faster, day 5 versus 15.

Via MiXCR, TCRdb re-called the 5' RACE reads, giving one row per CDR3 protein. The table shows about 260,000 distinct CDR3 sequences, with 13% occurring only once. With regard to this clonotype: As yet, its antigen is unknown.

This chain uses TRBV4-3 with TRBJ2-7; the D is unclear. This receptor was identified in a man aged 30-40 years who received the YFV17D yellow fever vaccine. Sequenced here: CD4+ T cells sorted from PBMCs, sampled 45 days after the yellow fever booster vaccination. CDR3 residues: CASSQDSRYEQYF. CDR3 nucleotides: TGCGCCAGCAGCCAAGATTCTCGATACGAGCAGTACTTC.